This section outlines one TCR beta chain sequence together with its context. The antigen is unknown. This entry belongs to a study of T cell responses to AZD1222 COVID-19 vaccine. Study-wide results and caveats: Seropositive at baseline were only a handful of AZD1222 recipients. Spike-specific TCR breadth and depth both grew after two AZD1222 doses. The study reported that nearly half of spike-specific TCRs target unmutated variant regions.

Generated by immunoSEQ multiplex PCR, the TCRdb table keeps only in-frame clones and is missing some. The table has around 100,000 clones, roughly 91% seen once; the top ten hold 45% to 55%. V lost 7 bases, J lost 4 bases, and 22 bases lay in between. Per germline, CDR1 MDHEN and CDR2 SYDVKM. CDR3 length equals 16 residues. This chain links TRBV28 with TRBJ1-2; D perhaps matches TRBD1 (6 bases). The sample consisted of peripheral blood, taken on day 0 of AZD1222 vaccination. The receptor was isolated from an adult in good health. The CDR3 DNA is TGTGCCAGCACCAGTTTCCCAGGGGAACAGGGCTATGGCTACACCTTC. Translating gives CASTSFPGEQGYGYTF.